This entry is about one T cell receptor beta chain. This was a deep-level run. Each cell subset's genomic DNA was divided evenly among several immunoSEQ plates. TCRdb's table, derived via immunoSEQ multiplex PCR, lists solely in-frame clones and lacks some. The table records millions of clones, 85% to 95% of them present only once. These data come from a study of shared clonotypes between healthy human individuals. About the research overall: The composition of the donors was a couple of women and a few men aged 18 to 49.

V lost 3 bases and J lost 4; bases outside the gene matches: 5. The CDR3 has 15 amino acids. Per the germline V gene, CDR1 is MNHEY and CDR2 is SMNVEV (reference sequence). The clonotype was recovered from a man between 18 and 29 years old in good health. What was sequenced was naive CD4+ T cells sorted from blood. The subset is: CD45RA+ positively selected. The chain is built from TRBV27 and TRBJ2-7; 11 nucleotides align to TRBD1. CDR3: CASSFWTGGKYEQYF. The CDR3 nucleotides read TGTGCCAGCAGTTTTTGGACAGGGGGCAAATACGAGCAGTACTTC.